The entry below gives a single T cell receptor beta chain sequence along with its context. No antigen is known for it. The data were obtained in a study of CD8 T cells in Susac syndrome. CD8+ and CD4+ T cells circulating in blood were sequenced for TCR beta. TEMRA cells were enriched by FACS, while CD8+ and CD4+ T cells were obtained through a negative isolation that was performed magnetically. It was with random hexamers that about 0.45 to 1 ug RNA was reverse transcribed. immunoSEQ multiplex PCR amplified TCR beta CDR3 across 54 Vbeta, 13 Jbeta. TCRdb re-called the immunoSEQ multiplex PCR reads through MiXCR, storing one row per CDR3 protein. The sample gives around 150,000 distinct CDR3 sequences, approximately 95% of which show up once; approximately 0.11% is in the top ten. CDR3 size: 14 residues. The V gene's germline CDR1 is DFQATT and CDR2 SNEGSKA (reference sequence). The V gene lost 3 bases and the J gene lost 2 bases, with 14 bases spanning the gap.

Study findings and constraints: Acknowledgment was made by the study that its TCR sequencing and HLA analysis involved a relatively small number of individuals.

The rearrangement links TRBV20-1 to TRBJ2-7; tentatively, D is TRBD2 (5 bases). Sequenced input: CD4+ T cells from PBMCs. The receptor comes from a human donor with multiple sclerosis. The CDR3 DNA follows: TGCAGTGCTAGGGAGGTGGTCTCTGCCTACGAGCAGTACTTC. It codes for CSAREVVSAYEQYF.